This T cell receptor (beta chain) was identified during a study of blood T cell repertoires in COVID-19. This table comes from immunoSEQ multiplex PCR, and its TCRdb copy is limited to in-frame clones, with some not included. This sample has almost 35,000 clones, with around 80% found just once. Germline assignment: CDR1 LNHDA and CDR2 SQIVND (reference sequence). The CDR3 is 16 residues long. Trimming cost V 5 bases and J 5 bases, with 16 bases left between them. Sequencing was performed on peripheral blood. The chain links TRBV19 to TRBJ1-6; D is uncertain. This receptor was obtained from a man older than 75 with acute or convalescent COVID-19. CDR3 region: CASSSLSSGNNSPLHF. CDR3 sequence (DNA): TGTGCCAGTAGTTCACTAAGCAGTGGAAATAATTCACCCCTCCACTTT. Supplemented by reference TRBV19 and TRBJ1-6, the full variable domain reads DGGITQSPKYLFRKEGQNVTLSCEQNLNHDAMYWYRQDPGQGLRLIYYSQIVNDFQKGDIAEGYSVSREKKESFPLTVTSAQKNPTAFYLCASSSLSSGNNSPLHFGNGTRLTVT.